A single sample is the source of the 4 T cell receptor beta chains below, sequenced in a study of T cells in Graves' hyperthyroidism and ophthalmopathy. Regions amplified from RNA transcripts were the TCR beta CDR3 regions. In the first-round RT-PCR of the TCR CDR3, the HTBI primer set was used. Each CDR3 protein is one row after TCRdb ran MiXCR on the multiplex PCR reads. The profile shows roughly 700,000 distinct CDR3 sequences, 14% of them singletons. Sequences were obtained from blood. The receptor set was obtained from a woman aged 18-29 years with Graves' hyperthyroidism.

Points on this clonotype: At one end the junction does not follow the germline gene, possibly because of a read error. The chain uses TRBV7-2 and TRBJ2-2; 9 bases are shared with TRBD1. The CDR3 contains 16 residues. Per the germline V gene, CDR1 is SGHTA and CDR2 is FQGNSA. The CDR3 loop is CASSLLGTGNTGELVF. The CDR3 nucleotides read TGTGCCAGCAGCCTTTTAGGGACAGGGAACACCGGGGAGCTGGTTTTT.

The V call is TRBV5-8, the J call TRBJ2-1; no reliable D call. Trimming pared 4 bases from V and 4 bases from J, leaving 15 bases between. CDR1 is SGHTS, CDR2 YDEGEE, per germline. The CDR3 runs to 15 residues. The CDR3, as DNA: TGTGCCAGCAGCCGGCGTCCCGAGAGGTACAATGAGCAGTTCTTC. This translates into CASSRRPERYNEQFF.

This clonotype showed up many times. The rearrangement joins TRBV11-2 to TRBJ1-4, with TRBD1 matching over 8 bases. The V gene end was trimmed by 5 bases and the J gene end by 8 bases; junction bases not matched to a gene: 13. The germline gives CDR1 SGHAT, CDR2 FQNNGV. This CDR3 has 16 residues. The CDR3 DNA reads TGTGCCAGCAGCCATTGGACAGGGACCTTGGAGGAAAAACTGTTTTTT. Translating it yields CASSHWTGTLEEKLFF.

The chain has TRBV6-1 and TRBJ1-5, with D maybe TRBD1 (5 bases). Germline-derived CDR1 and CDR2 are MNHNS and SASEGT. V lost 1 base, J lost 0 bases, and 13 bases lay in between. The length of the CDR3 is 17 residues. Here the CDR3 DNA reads TGTGCCAGCAGTGAAGATAGGGGCGGATATAGCAATCAGCCCCAGCATTTT. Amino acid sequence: CASSEDRGGYSNQPQHF.